Here is one TCR beta chain with its context. The source of the sample is a study of response to subunit inactivated influenza vaccine. The trim removed 7 bases at V and 0 bases at J, leaving 6 bases unmatched. CDR3 length equals 14 residues. Germline V gene data show CDR1 as MNHNS and CDR2 as SASEGT. TCRdb re-derived calls from the RT-PCR reads in MiXCR, one entry per CDR3 protein. The table records more than 550,000 distinct CDR3 sequences, 11% of them present only once. This sample also appeared in a second study, on T cells expressing NK-cell markers. From that study: Beta-chain TCR cDNA was generated via 5'RACE template switching with UMIs.

The material sequenced was PBMCs from blood, taken on the day of vaccination. The chain joins TRBV6-1 to TRBJ2-7; 7 bases are a match to TRBD1. The origin of this receptor is a man aged 50 to 60 who received an inactivated influenza vaccine. CDR3 sequence (DNA): TGTGCCAGCATGGACAGGCTCCACTCCTACGAGCAGTACTTC. Its protein is CASMDRLHSYEQYF.